Presented here are 27 T cell receptor beta chains from one specimen sequenced in a study of T cell clusters in autoimmune cytopenias. Multiplex touch-down PCR amplified TRB using TRB-A and TRB-B pools in one tube. TCRdb derives one entry per CDR3 protein from the multiplex PCR reads, leaving out DNA. This repertoire includes fewer than 5,500 distinct CDR3 sequences. TRB amplification used 200 to 250 ng of peripheral blood genomic DNA. These data also formed part of another study, on T cell repertoires in aging, cancer and after chemotherapy.

The sequenced material came from peripheral blood. The source of these receptors is a human donor in good health.

In terms of frequency, this clonotype is medium-sized. The chain is built from TRBV27 and TRBJ2-3; TCRdb calls TRBD2, which cannot be checked without DNA. Germline lookup yields CDR1 MNHEY and CDR2 SMNVEV (reference sequence). The CDR3 spans 15 residues. The CDR3: CASRGQREVTDTQYF.

J is TRBJ1-4 and V is TRBV12-3 or TRBV12-4. This CDR3 comprises 16 residues. The chain's CDR3 is CASSQNSLPTNEKLFF.

The chain's CDR3 is CASSLTTGGGADTQYF. This rearrangement joins TRBV6-5 to TRBJ2-3; TCRdb picks TRBD2, but there is no DNA to check that call. Germline V CDR1 and CDR2: MNHEY, SVGAGI. This CDR3 region has 16 residues.

This sequence joins TRBV15 and TRBJ2-7; TCRdb calls TRBD2, which cannot be checked without DNA. The CDR3 extends over 15 amino acids. Germline lookup yields CDR1 LNHNV and CDR2 YYDKDF (reference sequence). CDR3 sequence: CATSRRGSGAYEQYF. The entire variable domain, with the rest obtained from reference TRBV15 and TRBJ2-7, is as follows: DAMVIQNPRYQVTQFGKPVTLSCSQTLNHNVMYWYQQKSSQAPKLLFHYYDKDFNNEADTPDNFQSRRPNTSFCFLDIRSPGLGDTAMYLCATSRRGSGAYEQYFGPGTRLTVT.

CDR3 residues: CASSIGRREHTAKNIQYF. J is TRBJ2-4 and V is TRBV19; no DNA is available, so the TRBD1 call from TCRdb remains unchecked. CDR1 LNHDA and CDR2 SQIVND come from the germline V gene (reference sequence). The CDR3 sequence is 18 residues long.

Frequency places this clonotype as medium-sized. The V and J genes are TRBV29-1 and TRBJ2-1; TCRdb proposes TRBD2, but this gene call is untestable without DNA. Germline V gene sequence: CDR1 SQVTM, CDR2 ANQGSEA. The CDR3 extends over 19 amino acids. This CDR3 is CSVDGVGASGSRFYNEQFF.

The rearrangement joins TRBV30 to TRBJ2-4; the D call of TRBD1 rests on TCRdb alone, since no DNA is present to check it. CDR1 GTSNPN and CDR2 SVGIG come from the germline V gene (reference sequence). CDR3 length equals 17 residues. The CDR3 is CAWSGPRALRDKNIQYF.

The chain carries TRBV19 and TRBJ1-5; the D gene TCRdb calls, TRBD1, cannot be checked with no DNA. CDR3 length equals 13 residues. Germline loops: CDR1 LNHDA, CDR2 SQIVND (reference sequence). The CDR3 reads CASSTSPVQPQHF.

The V call is TRBV19, the J call TRBJ2-7; there is no DNA to check the TCRdb D call of TRBD1. This CDR3 has 15 residues. Germline V gives CDR1 LNHDA, CDR2 SQIVND (reference sequence). The CDR3 sequence: CASSIGTGGFYEQYF.

Judged by frequency, this clonotype is medium-sized. This chain uses TRBV29-1 with TRBJ2-7; lacking DNA, the TRBD2 call made by TCRdb goes unchecked. The CDR3 totals 11 residues. Germline V gene lookup returns CDR1 SQVTM and CDR2 ANQGSEA. CDR3 protein: CSVELAAEQYF.

The chain uses TRBV5-8 and TRBJ1-2; TCRdb gives TRBD1 as the D gene, but with no DNA this cannot be confirmed. Germline V CDR1 and CDR2: SGHTS, YDEGEE. This CDR3 region has 13 residues. The CDR3 loop is CASSLGLLSLYTF.

This clonotype counts as hyperexpanded by frequency. The V call is TRBV15, the J call TRBJ2-5; TCRdb indicates TRBD2, and absent DNA this call remains unverified. The CDR3 consists of 14 residues. Germline V gene data show CDR1 as LNHNV and CDR2 as YYDKDF (reference sequence). This CDR3 reads CATSRTSAQETQYF.

This chain connects TRBV19 to TRBJ2-5; TCRdb reports TRBD2, a call that lacks DNA to check it against. CDR1 LNHDA and CDR2 SQIVND come from the germline V gene (reference sequence). This CDR3 has 16 amino acids. CDR3 protein: CASSIAVLAGVETQYF.

The chain couples TRBV29-1 to TRBJ1-2. Germline CDR1 is SQVTM and CDR2 is ANQGSEA. The CDR3 is 12 amino acids. The CDR3 spells CSVVTTTRGYTF. Filled out from reference TRBV29-1 and TRBJ1-2, the complete variable domain reads SAVISQKPSRDICQRGTSLTIQCQVDSQVTMMFWYRQQPGQSLTLIATANQGSEATYESGFVIDKFPISRPNLTFSTLTVSNMSPEDSSIYLCSVVTTTRGYTFGSGTRLTVV.

The chain joins TRBV6-1 to TRBJ1-5; TCRdb designates TRBD1, a call that cannot be tested without DNA. There are 15 residues in the CDR3. CDR1 is MNHNS, CDR2 SASEGT, per germline. CDR3 sequence: CASSENRGLNQPQHF.

V is TRBV19 and J is TRBJ1-4; TCRdb outputs TRBD1, but without DNA this stays unchecked. The CDR3 sequence is 14 residues long. Germline CDR1 LNHDA, CDR2 SQIVND (reference sequence). The CDR3 here is CASSTGQGVEKLFF.

The chain couples TRBV5-4 to TRBJ2-7; TCRdb proposes TRBD1, but this gene call is untestable without DNA. Germline values: CDR1 SGHNT, CDR2 YYREEE (reference sequence). The CDR3 covers 12 residues. CDR3 residues: CASSLRGYEQYF.

The V gene is TRBV19, the J gene TRBJ1-2; TCRdb outputs TRBD1, but without DNA this stays unchecked. CDR1 and CDR2 (germline): LNHDA, SQIVND (reference sequence). The CDR3 totals 14 residues. The CDR3 region is CASSSLDRGYGYTF.

The CDR3: CASSFLEEYSSYNEQFF. V usage is TRBV27 and J usage is TRBJ2-1. The CDR3 has 17 amino acids. Germline CDR1 and CDR2: MNHEY and SMNVEV (reference sequence).

The CDR3 spells CASTGAGITDTQYF. The chain recombines TRBV19 with TRBJ2-3; the TCRdb D gene call, TRBD1, has no DNA to confirm it. Germline lookup yields CDR1 LNHDA and CDR2 SQIVND (reference sequence). The CDR3 has 14 residues. The full variable domain, its missing parts supplied by reference TRBV19 and TRBJ2-3, is DGGITQSPKYLFRKEGQNVTLSCEQNLNHDAMYWYRQDPGQGLRLIYYSQIVNDFQKGDIAEGYSVSREKKESFPLTVTSAQKNPTAFYLCASTGAGITDTQYFGPGTRLTVL.

The rearrangement links TRBV19 to TRBJ1-1. Germline values: CDR1 LNHDA, CDR2 SQIVND (reference sequence). The CDR3 loop spans 13 amino acids. CDR3 residues: CASSVGRVTEAFF.

In terms of frequency, this clonotype is medium-sized. The chain joins TRBV5-6 to TRBJ2-7; the TCRdb D gene call, TRBD1, has no DNA to confirm it. Germline V gene data show CDR1 as SGHDT and CDR2 as YYEEEE. This CDR3 has 14 residues. CDR3 in amino acids: CASSIWGLAYEQYF.

The chain couples TRBV7-4 to TRBJ1-3; the TRBD1 assignment by TCRdb is unverifiable without DNA. CDR1 and CDR2 from the germline V gene are SGHVT and SQSDAQ. The length of the CDR3 is 15 residues. The CDR3 loop is CASSLVYGDRNTIYF.

The genes are TRBV30 and TRBJ2-5; there is no DNA to check the TCRdb D call of TRBD1. Germline CDR1 is GTSNPN and CDR2 is SVGIG (reference sequence). CDR3 length: 15 residues. CDR3 protein: CAWSSQWPLQETQYF.

The V call is TRBV6-5, the J call TRBJ1-4. The CDR3 extends over 14 amino acids. Germline V lookup: CDR1 MNHEY, CDR2 SVGAGI. The CDR3 sequence is CASSSYSTNEKLFF.

The V and J genes are TRBV5-6 and TRBJ2-7; TCRdb's D call of TRBD1 is untestable without DNA. The CDR3 has 15 amino acids. Germline-derived CDR1 and CDR2 are SGHDT and YYEEEE. This chain's CDR3 is CASSSGATSSYEQYF.

The chain joins TRBV7-6 to TRBJ2-5. The CDR3 loop spans 14 amino acids. Germline-derived CDR1 and CDR2 are SGHVS and FNYEAQ. The CDR3 reads CASSLVAVKETQYF.